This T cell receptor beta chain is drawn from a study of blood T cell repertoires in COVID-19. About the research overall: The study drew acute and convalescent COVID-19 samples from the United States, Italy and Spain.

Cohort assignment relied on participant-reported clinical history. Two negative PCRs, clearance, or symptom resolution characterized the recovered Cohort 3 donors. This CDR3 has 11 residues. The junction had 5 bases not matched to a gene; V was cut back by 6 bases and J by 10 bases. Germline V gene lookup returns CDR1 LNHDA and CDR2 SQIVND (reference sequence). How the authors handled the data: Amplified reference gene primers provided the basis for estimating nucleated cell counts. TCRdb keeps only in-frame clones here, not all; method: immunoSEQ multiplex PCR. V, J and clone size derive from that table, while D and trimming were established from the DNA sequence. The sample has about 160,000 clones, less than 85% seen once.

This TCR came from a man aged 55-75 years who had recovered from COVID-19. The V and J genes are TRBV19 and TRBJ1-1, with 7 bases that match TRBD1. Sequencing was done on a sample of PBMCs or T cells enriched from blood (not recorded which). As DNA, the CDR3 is TGTGCCAGTAGGCTGACAGGGCCAGCTTTCTTT. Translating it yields CASRLTGPAFF. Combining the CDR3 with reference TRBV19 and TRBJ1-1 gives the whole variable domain DGGITQSPKYLFRKEGQNVTLSCEQNLNHDAMYWYRQDPGQGLRLIYYSQIVNDFQKGDIAEGYSVSREKKESFPLTVTSAQKNPTAFYLCASRLTGPAFFGQGTRLTVV.